This TCR beta chain is drawn from a study of blood T cell repertoires in COVID-19 (dated by TCRdb to between 2020 and 2021). Looking at the study overall: Samples covering the acute and convalescent phases of COVID-19 were provided by collaborators in the United States, Italy and Spain. The prospective study material was composed of cDNA or gDNA derived from T cells, B-cell-depleted T cells, or PBMCs. Subjects who had been exposed to COVID-19, were actively infected with it, or had recovered from it provided the deeply sampled blood TCRbeta repertoires that made up the dataset. The repertoires were released in a freely available public database meant as a resource for research on the immune response to SARS-CoV-2. Samples came from the ongoing ImmuneRACE study (first 160 participants) plus 1,254 subjects from 6 global collaborators. A de-identified subject ID, COVID-19 status, age in years and sex were almost always included in the sample metadata. Where available, HLA class I and class II types were taken from metadata supplied by the sample provider and were not determined by assay-based typing. The study at large found these results: Clinical and demographic metadata were provided uncurated, with the amount varying by source and participant.

The collaborating institutions used their own protocols to collect whole blood in K2EDTA tubes. Collaborator samples were shipped for TCRbeta analysis as frozen whole blood, isolated PBMCs, or DNA extracted from either sample type. CDR3 length: 16 amino acids, cysteine to phenylalanine. Here the CDR3 DNA is all that survives: 48 bases in frame from base 1. In the germline V gene (reference sequence), CDR1 corresponds to MNHEY and CDR2 to SMNVEV. Relative to germline, V is missing 8 bases and J is missing 3 bases, with 14 bases of the junction outside any gene match. This clone was picked up one time. Its cognate antigen has yet to be identified. Nothing much larger sits one base from this clone, and base qualities are not available. The immunoSEQ Assay, a bias-controlled multiplex PCR, was used to amplify TCRbeta CDR3 regions from genomic DNA. Per the original workflow: The number of nucleated cells in each sample was estimated by amplification of reference gene primers within the assay. To quantify the absolute abundance of each unique TCRbeta CDR3 rearrangement, sequence reads were collapsed and filtered. Productive Simpson clonality was computed per sample as the square root of Simpson's diversity index over productive rearrangements. TCRdb obtained this table from immuneACCESS and retained in-frame rearrangements with V and J assigned. These tables miss some clones; where compared with another copy, unresolved V genes account for less than half of the shortfall, and the remainder is unexplained. That table furnishes V, J and clone size, whereas the DNA furnished D and trimming. In this sample the table shows about 250,000 clones, roughly 84% of which occur a single time. The top ten clones comprise roughly 27% of the sample.

The sequence came from a man aged 40-55 years with acute or convalescent COVID-19. This sequence uses TRBV27 and TRBJ2-7; TRBD2 agrees with 9 junctional bases. The sample was peripheral blood. Read as DNA, the sequence is TGTGCCAGCCGACTCCATAGCGGGGGACTACGCTACGAGCAGTACTTC. Protein translation: CASRLHSGGLRYEQYF.